This T cell receptor (beta chain) is drawn from a study of T cells in Graves' hyperthyroidism and ophthalmopathy. Study details: Peripheral blood was acquired at first diagnosis, ahead of any therapy whatsoever.

This clonotype was seen at least ten times. The antigen is undetermined. Uncontrolled infection, other autoimmune disease, pregnancy or lactation disqualified patients from enrolment. A roughly 9.3 ml volume of fresh peripheral blood provided the PBMCs. Study-wide results and limits: Ophthalmopathy, which appeared later, was predicted by the model a median approximately 6 months before onset.

The CDR3 covers 13 residues. The V gene lost 5 bases and the J gene lost 6 bases, with 11 bases spanning the gap. Per the germline V gene, CDR1 is KGHSY and CDR2 is FQNENV. Amplification yielded TCR beta CDR3 regions, with RNA transcripts as the source. The HTBI set primed first-round TCR CDR3 RT-PCR. TCRdb re-called the multiplex PCR reads with MiXCR, one entry per CDR3 protein. The data hold about 280,000 distinct CDR3 sequences, with 25% observed a single time. V usage is TRBV16 and J usage is TRBJ1-5, with D uncertain. Sequencing was carried out using blood. The receptor was isolated from a man aged 40-50 years with Graves' hyperthyroidism that later progressed to Graves' ophthalmopathy. In nucleotides, the CDR3 is TGTGCCAGCAGCAAACGGGGAGTTCAGCCCCAGCATTTT. The encoded protein is CASSKRGVQPQHF.